This note documents a single TCR beta chain sequence. At one boundary the junction diverges from the germline segment, which might be a read error. This sample is drawn from a study of blood T cell repertoires in COVID-19. Study-level information: Researchers got acute and convalescent COVID-19 samples from the United States, Italy and Spain. The analysed material was cDNA or gDNA that came from T cells, B-cell-depleted T cells, or PBMCs.

Some clones are missing from TCRdb's copy, which holds only in-frame ones; the method was immunoSEQ multiplex PCR. The sample carries some 370,000 clones, around 89% recorded once. Specimen: peripheral blood. This TCR derives from a man aged 18 to 30 with active or convalescent COVID-19.

The CDR3 loop is CASSLTSFEQYF. DNA for the CDR3: TGTGCCAGCAGTTTGACATCCTTCGAGCAGTACTTC. The rearrangement links TRBV12-3 or TRBV12-4 to TRBJ2-7; no clear D. This CDR3 region has 12 residues.